This passage covers 11 T cell receptor beta chains from one sample sequenced in a study of PD-L1 blockade in urothelial cancer. The sample's time point: peripheral blood 6 weeks after treatment start. Sequencing was performed with immunoSEQ multiplex PCR; in TCRdb, only in-frame clones are kept and a portion is missing. The sample has about 120,000 clones, 75% to 90% seen once; the top ten hold more than 1.5%. This specimen was PBMCs, taken around atezolizumab (anti-PD-L1) treatment. Receptor source: a man aged 60 to 75 with urothelial cancer.

V gene TRBV5-1 combines with J gene TRBJ2-5; possibly TRBD1 for D (6 bases). The CDR3 is made up of 13 amino acids. The germline V gene encodes CDR1 SGHRS and CDR2 YFSETQ. V was cut by 3 bases and J by 2 bases, with 8 bases left in between. This chain's CDR3 is CASSSGQQETQYF. The CDR3 DNA reads TGCGCCAGCAGCTCCGGACAGCAAGAGACCCAGTACTTC.

V gene TRBV30 combines with J gene TRBJ1-5; perhaps TRBD1 as D (5 bases). V was trimmed by 7 bases and J by 3 bases, leaving 13 bases between them. The CDR3 has 13 amino acids. Germline V lookup: CDR1 GTSNPN, CDR2 SVGIG (reference sequence). CDR3 region: CASSQGVNQPQHF. Here the CDR3 DNA reads TGTGCCTCCTCCCAGGGTGTCAATCAGCCCCAGCATTTT.

This sequence joins TRBV7-2 and TRBJ1-4; D possibly corresponds to TRBD1 (6 bases). This CDR3 region has 14 residues. V shed 3 bases and J shed 8 bases, with 13 bases lying between them. Germline V gene lookup returns CDR1 SGHTA and CDR2 FQGNSA. In DNA form, the CDR3 reads TGTGCCAGCAGCTTCGGGACACGGGTCGAAAAACTGTTTTTT. Its protein is CASSFGTRVEKLFF. The full variable domain, with the rest looked up from reference TRBV7-2 and TRBJ1-4, is GAGVSQSPSNKVTEKGKDVELRCDPISGHTALYWYRQSLGQGLEFLIYFQGNSAPDKSGLPSDRFSAERTGGSVSTLTIQRTQQEDSAVYLCASSFGTRVEKLFFGSGTQLSVL.

J is TRBJ1-4 and V is TRBV25-1; D perhaps matches TRBD1 (6 bases). Germline V lookup: CDR1 MGHDK, CDR2 SYGVNS. V was shortened by 3 bases and J by 0 bases, with 8 bases between the two germline ends. This CDR3 has 15 residues. The CDR3 loop reads CASSDQGPTNEKLFF. As DNA, the CDR3 is TGTGCCAGCAGTGACCAGGGGCCAACTAATGAAAAACTGTTTTTT.

The rearrangement uses TRBV11-1 and TRBJ1-2, with D perhaps TRBD1 (5 bases). This CDR3 region has 14 residues. Germline V gives CDR1 SGHAT, CDR2 FQDESV (reference sequence). Deletions cut 4 bases from V and 9 bases from J, with 18 bases between. In DNA, the CDR3 is TGTGCCAGCAGCTCACCGGGACTCCGGAACAGCTACACCTTC. It encodes CASSSPGLRNSYTF.

On this clone itself: Within the sample, other DNA sequences also encode this same CDR3. This chain uses TRBV5-4 with TRBJ2-5, with 7 bases identical to TRBD2. V shed 4 bases and J 2 bases; nucleotides not matched to a gene: 2. Germline CDR1 is SGHNT and CDR2 is YYREEE (reference sequence). There are 13 residues in the CDR3. In nucleotides, the CDR3 is TGTGCCAGCAGCCTCGGGGGGCAAGAGACCCAGTACTTC. This sequence encodes CASSLGGQETQYF.

The chain employs TRBV5-1 and TRBJ1-1; 8 nucleotides align to TRBD1. Trimming removed 3 bases from V and 5 bases from J; junction bases left unmatched: 15. CDR1 SGHRS and CDR2 YFSETQ come from the germline V gene. CDR3 size: 17 residues. In DNA, the CDR3 is TGCGCCAGCAGCTCCCACGGACAGGGAATAGGTGGGACTGAAGCTTTCTTT. Protein: CASSSHGQGIGGTEAFF.

The gene calls are TRBV18 and TRBJ2-3; 7 nucleotides align to TRBD2. The CDR3 spans 15 residues. With V trimmed by 1 base and J by 2 bases, 3 bases remained unmatched. Germline assignment: CDR1 KGHSH and CDR2 LQKENI. The CDR3: CASSPRRGNTDTQYF. The CDR3 DNA is TGTGCCAGCTCACCACGGCGGGGGAACACAGATACGCAGTATTTT.

The chain carries TRBV5-1 and TRBJ1-5, with 8 bases identical to TRBD1. The ends lost 4 bases at V and 0 bases at J; junction bases unmatched: 6. Germline lookup yields CDR1 SGHRS and CDR2 YFSETQ. The CDR3 has 16 amino acids. The CDR3 reads CASSRAGQDSNQPQHF. The CDR3 DNA is TGCGCCAGCAGCCGAGCGGGACAGGATAGCAATCAGCCCCAGCATTTT.

The chain has TRBV14 and TRBJ1-1, with D unclear. Germline V gives CDR1 SGHDN, CDR2 FVKESK. CDR3 length: 14 amino acids. Trimming took 0 bases from V and 4 from J, leaving 9 bases between them. CDR3 region: CASSQDPRSTEAFF. CDR3 coding DNA: TGTGCCAGCAGCCAAGATCCCCGGAGCACTGAAGCTTTCTTT.

The chain employs TRBV5-1 and TRBJ2-1; the D gene is possibly TRBD2 (6 bases). The germline V gene encodes CDR1 SGHRS and CDR2 YFSETQ. The CDR3 totals 13 residues. The V end lost 7 bases, the J end lost 6 bases, and 14 bases lay between the germline ends. For the CDR3, the DNA is TGCGCCAGCGGAGGGACGGGTGTCAATGAGCAGTTCTTC. It specifies CASGGTGVNEQFF.